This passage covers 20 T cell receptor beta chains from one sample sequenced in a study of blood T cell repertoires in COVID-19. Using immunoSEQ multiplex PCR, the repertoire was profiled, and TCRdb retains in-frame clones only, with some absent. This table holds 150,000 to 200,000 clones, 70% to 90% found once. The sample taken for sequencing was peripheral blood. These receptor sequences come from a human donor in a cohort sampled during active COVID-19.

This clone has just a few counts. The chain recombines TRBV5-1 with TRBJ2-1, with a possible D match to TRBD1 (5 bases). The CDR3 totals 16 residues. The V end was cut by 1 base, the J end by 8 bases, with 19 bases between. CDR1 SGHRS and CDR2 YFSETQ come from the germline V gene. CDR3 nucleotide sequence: TGCGCCAGCAGCTTGAGTGCCGGACACCAGGGCGATGAGCAGTTCTTC. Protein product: CASSLSAGHQGDEQFF.

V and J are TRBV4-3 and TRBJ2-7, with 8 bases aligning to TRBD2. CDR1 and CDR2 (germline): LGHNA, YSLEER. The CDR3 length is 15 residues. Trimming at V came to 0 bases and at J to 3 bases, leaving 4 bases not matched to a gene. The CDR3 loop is CASSQEPAGDYEQYF. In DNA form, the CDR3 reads TGCGCCAGCAGCCAAGAGCCAGCGGGGGACTACGAGCAGTACTTC.

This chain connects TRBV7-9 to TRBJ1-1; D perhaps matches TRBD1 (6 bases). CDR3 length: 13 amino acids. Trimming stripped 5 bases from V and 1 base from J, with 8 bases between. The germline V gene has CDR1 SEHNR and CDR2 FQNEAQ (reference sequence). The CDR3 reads CASSTGKNTEAFF. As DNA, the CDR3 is TGTGCCAGCAGCACAGGGAAGAACACTGAAGCTTTCTTT.

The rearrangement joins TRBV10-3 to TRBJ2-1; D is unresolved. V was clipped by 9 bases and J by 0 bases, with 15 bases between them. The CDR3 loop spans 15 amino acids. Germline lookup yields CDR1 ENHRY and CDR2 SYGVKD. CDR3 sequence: CAINRQASSYNEQFF. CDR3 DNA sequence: TGTGCCATTAATCGGCAGGCGAGCTCCTACAATGAGCAGTTCTTC.

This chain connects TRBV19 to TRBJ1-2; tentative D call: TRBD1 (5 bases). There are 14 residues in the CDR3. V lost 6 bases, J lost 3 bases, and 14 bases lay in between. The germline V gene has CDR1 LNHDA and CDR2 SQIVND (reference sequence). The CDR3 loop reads CASRISGGDYGYTF. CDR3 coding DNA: TGTGCCAGTAGGATTTCGGGAGGGGACTATGGCTACACCTTC.

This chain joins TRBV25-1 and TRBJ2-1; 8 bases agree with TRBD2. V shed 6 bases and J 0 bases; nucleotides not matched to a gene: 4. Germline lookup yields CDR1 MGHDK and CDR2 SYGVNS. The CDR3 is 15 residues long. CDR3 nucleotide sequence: TGTGCCAGCAGCTCGACTAGCGTCTCCTACAATGAGCAGTTCTTC. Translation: CASSSTSVSYNEQFF.

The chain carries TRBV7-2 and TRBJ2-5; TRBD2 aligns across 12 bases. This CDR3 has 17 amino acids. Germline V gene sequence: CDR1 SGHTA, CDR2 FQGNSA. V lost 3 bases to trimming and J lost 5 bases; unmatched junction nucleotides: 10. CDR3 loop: CASSFSLAGGAGETQYF. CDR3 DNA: TGTGCCAGCAGCTTTAGCCTAGCGGGGGGGGCCGGGGAGACCCAGTACTTC.

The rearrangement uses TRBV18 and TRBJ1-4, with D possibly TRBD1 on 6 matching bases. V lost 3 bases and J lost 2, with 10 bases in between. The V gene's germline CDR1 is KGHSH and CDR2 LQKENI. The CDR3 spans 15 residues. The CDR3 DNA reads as TGTGCCAGCTCACCGATGGACAGCACTAATGAAAAACTGTTTTTT. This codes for CASSPMDSTNEKLFF.

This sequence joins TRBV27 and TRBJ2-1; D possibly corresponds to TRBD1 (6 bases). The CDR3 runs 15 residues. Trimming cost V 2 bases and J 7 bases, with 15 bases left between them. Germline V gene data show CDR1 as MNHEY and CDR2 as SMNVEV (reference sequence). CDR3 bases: TGTGCCAGCAGTTTAAAGTCGCAGGGGATGAATGAGCAGTTCTTC. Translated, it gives CASSLKSQGMNEQFF.

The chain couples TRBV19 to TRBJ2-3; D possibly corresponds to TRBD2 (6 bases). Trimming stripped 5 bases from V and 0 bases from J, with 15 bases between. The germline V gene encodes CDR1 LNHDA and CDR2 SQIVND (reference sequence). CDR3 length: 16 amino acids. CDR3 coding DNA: TGTGCCAGTAGTTGGGGCTCCGGGACTAGCACAGATACGCAGTATTTT. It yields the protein CASSWGSGTSTDTQYF.

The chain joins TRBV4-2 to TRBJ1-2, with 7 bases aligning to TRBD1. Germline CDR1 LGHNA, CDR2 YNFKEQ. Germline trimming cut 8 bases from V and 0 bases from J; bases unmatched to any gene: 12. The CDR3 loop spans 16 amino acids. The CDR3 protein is CASGRGGRDTNYGYTF. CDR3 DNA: TGTGCCAGCGGAAGAGGGGGCAGGGATACTAACTATGGCTACACCTTC.

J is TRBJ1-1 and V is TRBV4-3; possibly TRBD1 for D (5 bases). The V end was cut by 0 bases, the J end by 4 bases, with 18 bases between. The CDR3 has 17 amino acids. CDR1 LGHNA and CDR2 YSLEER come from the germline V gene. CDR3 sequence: CASSQDSFSRQFTEAFF. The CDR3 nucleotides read TGCGCCAGCAGCCAAGATTCGTTTTCTAGACAGTTCACTGAAGCTTTCTTT.

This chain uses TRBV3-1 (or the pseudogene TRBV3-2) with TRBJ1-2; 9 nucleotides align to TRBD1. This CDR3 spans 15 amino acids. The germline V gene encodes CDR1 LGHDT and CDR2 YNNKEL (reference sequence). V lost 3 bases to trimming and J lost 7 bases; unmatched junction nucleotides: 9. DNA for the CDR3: TGTGCCAGCAGCCATTACAGGGGACAGGGAAGTGGCTACACCTTC. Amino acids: CASSHYRGQGSGYTF.

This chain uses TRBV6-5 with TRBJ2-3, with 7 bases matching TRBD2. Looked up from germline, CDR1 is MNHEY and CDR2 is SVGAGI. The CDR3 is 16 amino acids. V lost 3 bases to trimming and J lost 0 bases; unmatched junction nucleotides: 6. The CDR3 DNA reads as TGTGCCAGCAGTTATGGGACTACTCCTAGCACAGATACGCAGTATTTT. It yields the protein CASSYGTTPSTDTQYF.

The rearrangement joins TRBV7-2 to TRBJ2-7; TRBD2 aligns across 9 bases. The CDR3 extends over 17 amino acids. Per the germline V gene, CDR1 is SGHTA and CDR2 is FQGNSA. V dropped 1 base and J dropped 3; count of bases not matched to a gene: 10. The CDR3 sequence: CASSLVASGTQGYEQYF. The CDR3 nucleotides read TGTGCCAGCAGCTTAGTGGCTAGCGGGACTCAGGGCTACGAGCAGTACTTC.

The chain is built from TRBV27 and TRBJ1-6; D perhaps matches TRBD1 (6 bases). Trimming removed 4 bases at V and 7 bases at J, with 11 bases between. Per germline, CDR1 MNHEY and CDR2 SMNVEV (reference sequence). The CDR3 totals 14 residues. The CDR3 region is CASSYTGNNSPLHF. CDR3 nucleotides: TGTGCCAGCAGTTACACAGGGAACAATTCACCCCTCCACTTT.

Here the CDR3 DNA reads TGTGCCAGCACTGGACTAGCGGGGGGCTCTAGCACAGATACGCAGTATTTT. Translated, it gives CASTGLAGGSSTDTQYF. The chain couples TRBV2 to TRBJ2-3; 14 bases agree with TRBD2. V was clipped by 7 bases and J by 0 bases; unmatched bases: 6. The CDR3 runs to 17 residues. Germline assignment: CDR1 SNHLY and CDR2 FYNNEI.

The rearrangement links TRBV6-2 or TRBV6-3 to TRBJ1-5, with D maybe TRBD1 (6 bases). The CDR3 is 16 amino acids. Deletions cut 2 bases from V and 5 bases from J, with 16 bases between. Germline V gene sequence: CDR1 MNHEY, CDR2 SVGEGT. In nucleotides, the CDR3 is TGTGCCAGCAGTTACGTCAGGGGCATGATGGATCAGCCCCAGCATTTT. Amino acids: CASSYVRGMMDQPQHF.

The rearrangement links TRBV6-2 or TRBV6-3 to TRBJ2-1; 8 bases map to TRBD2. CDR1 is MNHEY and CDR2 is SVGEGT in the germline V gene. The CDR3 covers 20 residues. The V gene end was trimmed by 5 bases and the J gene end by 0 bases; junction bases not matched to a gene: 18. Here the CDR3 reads CASSPRREVRFMSSYNEQFF. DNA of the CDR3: TGTGCCAGCAGTCCGCGGCGGGAGGTACGTTTTATGAGCTCCTACAATGAGCAGTTCTTC.

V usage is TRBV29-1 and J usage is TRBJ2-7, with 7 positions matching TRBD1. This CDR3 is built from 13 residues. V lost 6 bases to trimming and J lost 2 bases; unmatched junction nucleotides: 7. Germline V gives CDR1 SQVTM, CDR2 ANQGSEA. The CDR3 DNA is TGCAGCGTGACTACAGGGGTAGCCTACGAGCAGTACTTC. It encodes CSVTTGVAYEQYF.